This TCR beta chain was observed in a study of regulatory T cells in long-lasting Graves disease (dated by TCRdb to the early 2020s). Regarding the complete study: Newly diagnosed Graves' disease patients had taken antithyroid drugs for less than 3 months. The study was conducted in China and was registered as a clinical trial. Peripheral blood TCR sequencing and RNA sequencing compared persistent Graves' disease patients with newly diagnosed Graves' disease patients. A total of around 35 samples underwent TCR sequencing, from about 13 patients with persistent Graves' disease and 20 or so patients with newly diagnosed Graves' disease. The research as a whole found: Sequencing and analysis were restricted to the TCR beta chain. The authors acknowledged the small sample size as a limitation that may reduce accuracy. Peripheral blood alone was examined, since thyroid tissue, which constituted the primary lesion, could not be accessed. More public clonotypes were shared among persistent patients (approximately 3,000) than among newly diagnosed patients (just under 1,000). Persistent disease showed preferential use of TRBV28, TRBJ1-2 and TRBJ2-5, whereas newly diagnosed disease favored TRBV20-1 and TRBJ2-1. Compared with newly diagnosed patients, patients with persistent Graves' disease had lower TCR Shannon entropy and fewer highly expanded clones, which suggests clonal expansion.

The time point label on this specimen signifies: newly diagnosed GD, antithyroid drugs for less than 3 months. For both TCR sequencing and RNA sequencing, RNA was extracted from PBMCs in TRIzol. Graves' disease was diagnosed according to American Thyroid Association guidelines. The patients came from an endocrinology department in Xi'an, China. From each patient, 7.5 to 9.5 milliliters of peripheral blood was collected into an EDTA anticoagulant tube. PBMCs were isolated by Ficoll Paque Plus density gradient separation without further T cell sorting. An Agilent 2100 Bioanalyzer and agarose gel were used to check RNA quality, while a NanoDrop 2000 measured RNA concentration. CDR1 and CDR2 are read off the germline V gene (reference sequence) as DFQATT and SNEGSKA. At the junction V is shortened by 3 bases and J by 1 base, with 16 bases in between. The CDR3 starts with the cysteine, ends with the phenylalanine, and has 15 residues. CDR3 DNA is the only sequence kept; it has 45 bases, read in frame from the first base.

The library was produced with multiplex PCR. TCRdb shows the sequencer as Illumina HiSeq 4000. iRepertoire HTBI primers and Arm-PCR amplification of CDR3 regions were used to construct TCR beta libraries. PCR products were gel purified before sequencing. Per the original workflow: Gene usage analysis of CDR3 amino acid clonotypes used the approximately 62 TRBV and some 15 TRBJ segments found across samples. COPE and FqMerger were used to merge filtered high-quality paired reads into contigs. BLAST was used to align contigs to IMGT TRBV, TRBD and TRBJ reference genes, and CDR3 was defined according to IMGT. Any clonotype with a frequency above 0.1% was classified as a highly expanded clone. Repertoire diversity was measured by Shannon entropy, and V-J evenness by the Gini coefficient. A clonotype found in more than one individual was treated as public. TCRdb reanalyzed the raw reads on its own, using fastp at Q25 for trimming and MiXCR for clone calling, and kept in-frame beta chains. Rows are unified per CDR3 protein, each entry keeping the most common DNA and genes. The authors' filters were not applied to this entry. The sample profile shows roughly 260,000 distinct CDR3 sequences; about 17% of them were found once. The top ten constitute 14% of the sample.

This clonotype appeared many times. Its antigen specificity is not known. Base quality data are lacking; no much larger clone is found one base away. The data also belong to a second study, concerning T cells in Graves' hyperthyroidism and ophthalmopathy. As that second study puts it: Stable Graves' hyperthyroidism was defined as the absence of progression to ophthalmopathy over 18 months of follow-up. Hyperthyroidism patients were newly diagnosed, had a disease duration of under 2 months, and were aged 18 to 65 years. The study excluded patients with uncontrolled infections, other autoimmune diseases, pregnancy or lactation. Clinical symptoms, serum thyroxine and TRAb, thyroid ultrasound, and orbital computed tomography formed the basis for the diagnoses. For the first round of RT-PCR on the TCR CDR3, the HTBI primer set was used together with the Qiagen OneStep RT-PCR kit. Blood samples also contained most of the expanded thyroid clonotypes (frequency above 0.001), which suggests that blood repertoires may reflect thyroid immune responses. Ophthalmopathy was separated from stable hyperthyroidism by a 13 V-J signature model, with about 88% sensitivity and about 81% specificity obtained in cross-validation and 80%/75% obtained in testing. In validation, the model predicted progression to ophthalmopathy with over 65% sensitivity and roughly 72% specificity, a median of approximately 6.7 months before onset. To identify TCR V-J signatures that set the groups apart, the researchers used a discovery cohort of 90 to 100 patients, made up of about 44 with Graves' ophthalmopathy and some 56 with stable Graves' hyperthyroidism. Prospective prediction of ophthalmopathy was tested in an independent validation cohort of approximately 19 hyperthyroidism patients and around 16 patients who later progressed to ophthalmopathy. The 100 discovery patients were divided at random into training and test sets in a 7:3 ratio. In about 6 Graves' hyperthyroidism patients, the study also compared T-cell repertoires from thyroid tissue with T-cell repertoires from blood. After blood sampling, hyperthyroidism patients were treated with methimazole at a starting dose of 30 mg daily, and ophthalmopathy patients were treated with high-dose intravenous methylprednisolone. Libraries were constructed in a second round of multiplex PCR, after which size selection and purification were carried out. The libraries were sequenced on an Illumina HiSeq2000 using paired-end 100 bp reads. SOAPnuke was used to process the raw data, removing reads that contained adapters or uncalled bases, had a mean Phred below 15, or lacked an exact match to the constant primer or identifier. High-quality paired reads were merged using COPE v1.2.5, and each unique nucleotide sequence was defined as a clonotype. Clonotypes were aligned to IMGT TRBV, TRBD and TRBJ reference segments using MiTCR v1.1. The analysis was restricted to V-J combinations with a frequency above 0.0001, which together covered over 99% of the repertoires. A TCS score was defined as the ratio between F50 (clonal expansion) and ExV (chaos), using BLOSUM62-based TCRdist between CDR3 peptides within each V-J. Welch's t-statistics and random forest reduced fewer than 600 V-J features to 10 to 15, which were used in a naive Bayes classifier (R e1071). Sample size was not statistically predetermined, and blinding of investigators to group allocation was not performed. The paper describes TCR Vbeta CDR3 sequencing of 140 or so peripheral blood samples, made up of 43 ophthalmopathy patients, roughly 75 hyperthyroidism patients and 17 progressor patients.

The source material was peripheral blood mononuclear cells (PBMCs), sampled at new diagnosis, from a patient treated with antithyroid drugs. The sequence links TRBV20-1 to TRBJ2-7, with TRBD2 perhaps the D gene, on 6 matching bases. The sequence was collected from a woman in her twenties or thirties with Graves disease. Donor details come from another sample of the same person, matched by shared clones. The CDR3 corresponds to CSARDLGTVSYEQYF. DNA sequence: TGCAGTGCTAGGGATCTCGGGACTGTATCCTACGAGCAGTACTTC.